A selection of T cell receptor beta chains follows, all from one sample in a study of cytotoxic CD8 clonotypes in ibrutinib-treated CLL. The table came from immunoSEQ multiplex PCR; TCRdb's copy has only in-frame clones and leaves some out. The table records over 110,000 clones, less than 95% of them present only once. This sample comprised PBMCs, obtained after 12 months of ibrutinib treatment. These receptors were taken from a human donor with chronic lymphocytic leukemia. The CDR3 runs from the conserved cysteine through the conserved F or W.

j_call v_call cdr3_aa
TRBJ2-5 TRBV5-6 CASSLFPGHQETQYF
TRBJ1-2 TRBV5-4 CASSPARGQDGYTF
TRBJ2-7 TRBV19 CASSFSMYSYEQYF
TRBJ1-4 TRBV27 CASSRRGANEKLFF
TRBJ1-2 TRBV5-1 CASSHTTGANGYTF
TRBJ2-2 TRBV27 CASRRTGELFF
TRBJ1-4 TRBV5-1 CASSSLDRGREKLFF
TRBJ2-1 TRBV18 CASSPEGIGTGRYEQFF
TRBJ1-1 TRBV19 CASSIYPGPGTEAFF
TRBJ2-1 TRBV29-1 CSVGSGNNEQFF
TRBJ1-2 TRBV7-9 CASSLGQGIGYTF
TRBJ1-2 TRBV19 CASSPLAGRGRGIVGYTF
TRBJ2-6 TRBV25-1 CASQDSGANVLTF
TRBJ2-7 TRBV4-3 CASSQVSEGRTYEQYF
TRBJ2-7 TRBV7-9 CASSPMGGAYEQYF
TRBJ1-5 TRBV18 CASSGQYSNQPQHF
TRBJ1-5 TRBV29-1 CSVRDMENNQPQHF
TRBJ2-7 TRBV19 CASSIPGQETYEQYF
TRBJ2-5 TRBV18 CASSPGGDETQYF
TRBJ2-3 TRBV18 CASSSSSDTQYF
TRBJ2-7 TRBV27 CASSLSKGPYEQYF
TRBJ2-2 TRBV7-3 CASSLAGLSGAGELFF
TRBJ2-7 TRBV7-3 CASSQRRTSGRDEQYF
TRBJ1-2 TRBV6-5 CASSNPMMGGYGYTF
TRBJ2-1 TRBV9 CASSAPSGSGNEQFF
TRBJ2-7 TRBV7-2 CASSKDSIDTYEQYF
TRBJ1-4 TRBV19 CASSIQGTNEKLFF
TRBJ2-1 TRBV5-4 CASSFWGAVEQFF
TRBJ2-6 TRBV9 CASTRSVSGANVLTF